This TCR beta chain derives from a study of OX40 agonist ivuxolimab in advanced cancers. In germline, CDR1 is SGHNT, CDR2 YYREEE (reference sequence). The CDR3 contains 15 residues. Between the trimmed V and J ends, which lost 1 base and 1 base, there was a span of 10 bases. This table comes from immunoSEQ multiplex PCR, and its TCRdb copy is limited to in-frame clones, with some not included. This sample yields about 99,000 clones, of which approximately 95% are seen a single time; around 2.2% belongs to the top ten. Blood sampling took place at baseline, cycle 4 day 1, and cycle 7 day 1. Study results and limitations: CD8+ T cells (on average) carried more expanded clones than CD4+ T cells. Clonal expansion by week 6 occurred in CD4+ and CD8+ blood T cells (at 0.1 to 3.0 mg/kg). Researchers did not establish what antigens the expanded peripheral T cells target.

With regard to this clone: Antigen: not known.

This chain connects TRBV5-4 to TRBJ2-3, with a possible D match to TRBD2 (7 bases). The source material was CD4+ or CD8+ T cells sorted from blood, sampled in a trial of the OX40 agonist ivuxolimab. The TCR was taken from an adult with an advanced solid tumor such as melanoma, head and neck, liver or kidney cancer. DNA for the CDR3: TGTGCCAGCAGCTTGCGGGGGGCCGGCACAGATACGCAGTATTTT. It encodes CASSLRGAGTDTQYF.